A single T cell receptor (beta chain) is shown here with its context. Its specificity is not known. The data derive from a study of cytomegalovirus exposure and HLA in healthy donors. TCRdb keeps only in-frame clones here, not all; method: immunoSEQ multiplex PCR. The sample lists 150,000 to 200,000 clones, 85% to 90% seen once, with roughly 6% in the top ten. This CDR3 has 16 residues. With V trimmed by 4 bases and J by 5 bases, 11 bases remained unmatched. Germline CDR1 and CDR2: SQVTM and ANQGSEA. Study-level results: In the 95 to 150 validation repertoires, just under 95% of cluster scores exceeded 0, per a later analysis. Specificity for CMV antigens was confirmed in vitro for a few of the CMV-associated chains. High sensitivity and specificity were reportedly achieved when the classifier diagnosed cytomegalovirus status.

This sequence originates from a young woman in good health and CMV-seronegative. The rearrangement uses TRBV29-1 and TRBJ2-7; 13 bases line up with TRBD2. Sequenced material: PBMCs. The CDR3 reads CSVVGLAGRILNEQYF. The CDR3 DNA reads TGCAGCGTTGTGGGACTAGCGGGAAGGATTCTCAACGAGCAGTACTTC.